The source of this T cell receptor beta chain is a study of response to subunit inactivated influenza vaccine (dated by TCRdb to the late 2010s). In the study overall: Deep quantitative T cell receptor repertoire profiling was used in the study to track responses to a trivalent subunit inactivated influenza vaccine. Study-level results and caveats: The authors proposed that each seasonal influenza vaccination may bring in only a limited number of new T cells.

Trimming at the junction amounts to 6 bases on V and 7 bases on J, and the germline ends lie 15 bases apart. CDR1 MNHEY and CDR2 SMNVEV are derived from the germline V gene (reference sequence). Taken from cysteine to phenylalanine, the CDR3 has 13 residues. Of all the DNA, just the CDR3 is kept, 39 bases in frame from base 1. This clonotype occurred a few times. What antigen it recognizes has not been identified. No base quality information exists; no much larger clone differs at one position. Library preparation employed RT-PCR. TCRdb records Illumina HiSeq 2500 as the sequencer. TCRdb reworked the public reads: Q25 trimming with fastp, MiXCR clone assembly, productive beta chains retained. Rows matching on CDR3 protein sequence are summarized as one entry with the most common DNA and genes. The sample profile shows 550,000 to 800,000 distinct CDR3 sequences; more than 11% of them were found once. Of the sample, around 7% falls within the top ten clones.

This chain joins TRBV27 to TRBJ1-2, with a weak D call of TRBD1 (5 bases match). Specimen: PBMCs from blood, collected 14 to 15 days before vaccination. The clonotype was recovered from a man aged 50 to 59 who received an inactivated influenza vaccine. Donor details come from another sample of the same person, matched by shared clones. The DNA reads TGTGCCAGCAGATTGACAGAGTCGGCTGGCTACACCTTC. This translates into CASRLTESAGYTF.